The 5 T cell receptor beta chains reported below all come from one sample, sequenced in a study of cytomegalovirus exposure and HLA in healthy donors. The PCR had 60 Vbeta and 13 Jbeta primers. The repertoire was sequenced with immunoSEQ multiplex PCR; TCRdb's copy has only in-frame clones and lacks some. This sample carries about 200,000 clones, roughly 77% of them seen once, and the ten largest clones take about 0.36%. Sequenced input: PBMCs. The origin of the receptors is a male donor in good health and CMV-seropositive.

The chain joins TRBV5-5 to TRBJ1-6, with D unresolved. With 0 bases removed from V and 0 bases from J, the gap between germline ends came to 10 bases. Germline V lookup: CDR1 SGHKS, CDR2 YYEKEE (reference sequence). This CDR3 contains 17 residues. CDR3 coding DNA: TGTGCCAGCAGCTTGGTTACAGCCAGCTCCTATAATTCACCCCTCCACTTT. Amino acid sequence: CASSLVTASSYNSPLHF.

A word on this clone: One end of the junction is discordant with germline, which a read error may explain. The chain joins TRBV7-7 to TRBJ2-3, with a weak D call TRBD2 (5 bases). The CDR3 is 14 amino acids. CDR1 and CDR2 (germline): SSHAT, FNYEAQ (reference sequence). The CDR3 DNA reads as TGTGCTAGCAGCCTAACAATCGGCGGGGATACGCAGTATTTT. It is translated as CASSLTIGGDTQYF.

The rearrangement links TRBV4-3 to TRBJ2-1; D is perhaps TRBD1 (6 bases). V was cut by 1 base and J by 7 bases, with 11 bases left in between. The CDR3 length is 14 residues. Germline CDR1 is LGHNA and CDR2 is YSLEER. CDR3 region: CASSQGSGANEQFF. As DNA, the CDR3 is TGCGCCAGCAGCCAAGGCTCAGGGGCGAATGAGCAGTTCTTC.

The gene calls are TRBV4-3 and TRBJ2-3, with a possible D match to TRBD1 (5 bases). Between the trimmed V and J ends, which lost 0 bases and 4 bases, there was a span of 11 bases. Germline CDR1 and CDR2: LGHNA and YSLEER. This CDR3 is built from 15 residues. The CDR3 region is CASSQDRQGPDTQYF. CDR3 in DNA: TGCGCCAGCAGCCAAGATCGCCAGGGCCCAGATACGCAGTATTTT.

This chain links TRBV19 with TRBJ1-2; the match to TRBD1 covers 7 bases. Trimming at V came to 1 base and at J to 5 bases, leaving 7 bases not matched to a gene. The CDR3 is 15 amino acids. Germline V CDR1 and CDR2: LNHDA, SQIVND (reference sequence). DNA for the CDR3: TGTGCCAGTAGTATAGCCTCGGGACAGTCATATGGCTACACCTTC. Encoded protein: CASSIASGQSYGYTF.